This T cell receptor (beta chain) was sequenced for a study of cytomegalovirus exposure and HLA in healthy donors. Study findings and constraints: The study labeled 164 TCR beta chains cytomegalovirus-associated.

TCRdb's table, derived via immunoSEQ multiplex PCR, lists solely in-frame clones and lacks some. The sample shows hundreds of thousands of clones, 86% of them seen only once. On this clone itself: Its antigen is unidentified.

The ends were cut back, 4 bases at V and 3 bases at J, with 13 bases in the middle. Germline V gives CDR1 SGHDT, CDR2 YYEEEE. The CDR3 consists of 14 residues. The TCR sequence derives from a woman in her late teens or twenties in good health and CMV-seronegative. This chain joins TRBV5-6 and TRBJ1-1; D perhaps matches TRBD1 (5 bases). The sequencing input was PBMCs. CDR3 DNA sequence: TGTGCCAGCAGCCTGGGTCGCAGGGACACTGAAGCTTTCTTT. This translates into CASSLGRRDTEAFF.